Listed below are T cell receptor beta chains from one sample, sequenced in a study of blood T cell repertoires in COVID-19. The repertoire was sequenced with immunoSEQ multiplex PCR; TCRdb's copy has only in-frame clones and lacks some. The sample has roughly 250,000 clones; 81% are singletons. The source material was peripheral blood. These receptor sequences come from a woman aged 60 to 75 with active or convalescent COVID-19. Both conserved end residues are part of each CDR3. Fields, in order: clone size, V gene, J gene, D gene, CDR3 DNA, CDR3 protein. A D gene is named only where the DNA matches it firmly. Not every row has a clone size; where given, it reads once, few, many or a size class.

-	TRBV6-5	TRBJ2-1	TRBD2	TGTGCCAGCACCATCGGCGGGGGGGCGCTCAATGAGCAGTTCTTC	CASTIGGGALNEQFF
-	TRBV2	TRBJ1-1	-	TGTGCCAGCAGTTGGGTGGGGGGTGAAGCTTTCTTT	CASSWVGGEAFF
-	TRBV30	TRBJ2-1	TRBD2	TGTGCCTGGACCATTCGAGGACTAGCGGGCTACAATGAGCAGTTCTTC	CAWTIRGLAGYNEQFF
-	TRBV29-1	TRBJ1-2	-	TGCAGCGTGAAGGGAGCCTCAAACTATGGCTACACCTTC	CSVKGASNYGYTF
-	TRBV10-2	TRBJ2-7	TRBD2	TGCGCCAGCAGGGGACTACGATCAGGGTCCTACGAGCAGTACTTC	CASRGLRSGSYEQYF
many	TRBV4-1	TRBJ2-1	TRBD2	TGCGCCAGCAGCCAAGATCTGCCTAGCGGGGGTCGTAGTGAGCAGTTCTTC	CASSQDLPSGGRSEQFF
-	TRBV5-4	TRBJ2-3	-	TGTGCCAGCAGCCCCGGGGCAGATACGCAGTATTTT	CASSPGADTQYF
-	TRBV29-1	TRBJ1-1	TRBD1	TGCAGCGTGACAAATTTAGGGTTAACAGGGGATAACACTGAAGCTTTCTTT	CSVTNLGLTGDNTEAFF
-	TRBV11-3	TRBJ2-1	TRBD1	TGTGCCAGCAGCCTGGGACAGGGGAAGGGTGAGCAGTTCTTC	CASSLGQGKGEQFF
-	TRBV21-1	TRBJ2-1	-	TGTGCCAGCAGCAAAGAAGAAGGGGGACAAAATGAGCAGTTCTTC	CASSKEEGGQNEQFF
-	TRBV4-3	TRBJ1-4	-	TGCGCCAGCAGCCAAGGGTTGACACGACCAACTAATGAAAAACTGTTTTTT	CASSQGLTRPTNEKLFF
once	TRBV5-6	TRBJ2-2	-	TGTGCCAGCAGTCCATACCCCAGTCGGAACACCGGGGAGCTGTTTTTT	CASSPYPSRNTGELFF
-	TRBV5-6	TRBJ1-2	TRBD1	TGTGCCAGCACCCTCGGACAGGGTAACTATGGCTACACCTTC	CASTLGQGNYGYTF
-	TRBV7-9	TRBJ2-5	TRBD2	TGTGCCAGCAGCCCTGCGACTAGCGGGGGGGCCTTCGGGGAGACCCAGTACTTC	CASSPATSGGAFGETQYF
-	TRBV6-5	TRBJ1-2	-	TGTGCCAGCAGTTCTACAGCCTATGGCTACACCTTC	CASSSTAYGYTF
once	TRBV12-3/TRBV12-4	TRBJ1-2	-	TGTGCCAGCGGGGCTGGCTATGGCTACACCTTC	CASGAGYGYTF
-	TRBV5-1	TRBJ2-5	TRBD2	TGCGCCAGCAGCTTGAGTTCTAGCGGGGCTATTAGACCCCAGTACTTC	CASSLSSSGAIRPQYF
once	TRBV7-3	TRBJ1-2	TRBD1	TGTGCCAGCAGCTTAACCGGGACAGACATCTATGGCTACACCTTC	CASSLTGTDIYGYTF
-	TRBV5-4	TRBJ1-6	TRBD1	TGTGCCAGCAGCTGGGGGCCGGGACAGGGGACCTCCTATAATTCACCCCTCCACTTT	CASSWGPGQGTSYNSPLHF
-	TRBV19	TRBJ1-3	-	TGTGCCAGTAGTACCGGAACAGGTTACTCTGGAAACACCATATATTTT	CASSTGTGYSGNTIYF
-	TRBV7-9	TRBJ2-3	-	TGTGCCAGCAGCTCCGGCCCAGGTACGCAGTATTTT	CASSSGPGTQYF
-	TRBV29-1	TRBJ2-5	-	TGCAGCGTTGTCCCCCCTAGGGAGACCCAGTACTTC	CSVVPPRETQYF
many	TRBV6-5	TRBJ1-1	TRBD1	TGTGCCAGCAGTTACGAGACAGGGGCCTCGGTCGCTGAAGCTTTCTTT	CASSYETGASVAEAFF
-	TRBV12-5	TRBJ1-6	-	TGTGCTAGTGGTACAGATACGTATAATTCACCCCTCCACTTT	CASGTDTYNSPLHF
-	TRBV5-4	TRBJ2-1	TRBD1	TGTGCCAGCAGCTCTAGTCGGGACAGGAGCATCAATGAGCAGTTCTTC	CASSSSRDRSINEQFF
-	TRBV28	TRBJ2-4	TRBD1	TGTGCCAGCAGTAAGCGGACAGGGGCCAAAAACATTCAGTACTTC	CASSKRTGAKNIQYF
many	TRBV21-1	TRBJ1-1	-	TGTGCCAGCACCAACAGGTTCTTGAACACTGAAGCTTTCTTT	CASTNRFLNTEAFF
-	TRBV7-9	TRBJ1-5	-	TGTGCCAGCAGCTTACACAGGCTTGGGAGCAATCAGCCCCAGCATTTT	CASSLHRLGSNQPQHF